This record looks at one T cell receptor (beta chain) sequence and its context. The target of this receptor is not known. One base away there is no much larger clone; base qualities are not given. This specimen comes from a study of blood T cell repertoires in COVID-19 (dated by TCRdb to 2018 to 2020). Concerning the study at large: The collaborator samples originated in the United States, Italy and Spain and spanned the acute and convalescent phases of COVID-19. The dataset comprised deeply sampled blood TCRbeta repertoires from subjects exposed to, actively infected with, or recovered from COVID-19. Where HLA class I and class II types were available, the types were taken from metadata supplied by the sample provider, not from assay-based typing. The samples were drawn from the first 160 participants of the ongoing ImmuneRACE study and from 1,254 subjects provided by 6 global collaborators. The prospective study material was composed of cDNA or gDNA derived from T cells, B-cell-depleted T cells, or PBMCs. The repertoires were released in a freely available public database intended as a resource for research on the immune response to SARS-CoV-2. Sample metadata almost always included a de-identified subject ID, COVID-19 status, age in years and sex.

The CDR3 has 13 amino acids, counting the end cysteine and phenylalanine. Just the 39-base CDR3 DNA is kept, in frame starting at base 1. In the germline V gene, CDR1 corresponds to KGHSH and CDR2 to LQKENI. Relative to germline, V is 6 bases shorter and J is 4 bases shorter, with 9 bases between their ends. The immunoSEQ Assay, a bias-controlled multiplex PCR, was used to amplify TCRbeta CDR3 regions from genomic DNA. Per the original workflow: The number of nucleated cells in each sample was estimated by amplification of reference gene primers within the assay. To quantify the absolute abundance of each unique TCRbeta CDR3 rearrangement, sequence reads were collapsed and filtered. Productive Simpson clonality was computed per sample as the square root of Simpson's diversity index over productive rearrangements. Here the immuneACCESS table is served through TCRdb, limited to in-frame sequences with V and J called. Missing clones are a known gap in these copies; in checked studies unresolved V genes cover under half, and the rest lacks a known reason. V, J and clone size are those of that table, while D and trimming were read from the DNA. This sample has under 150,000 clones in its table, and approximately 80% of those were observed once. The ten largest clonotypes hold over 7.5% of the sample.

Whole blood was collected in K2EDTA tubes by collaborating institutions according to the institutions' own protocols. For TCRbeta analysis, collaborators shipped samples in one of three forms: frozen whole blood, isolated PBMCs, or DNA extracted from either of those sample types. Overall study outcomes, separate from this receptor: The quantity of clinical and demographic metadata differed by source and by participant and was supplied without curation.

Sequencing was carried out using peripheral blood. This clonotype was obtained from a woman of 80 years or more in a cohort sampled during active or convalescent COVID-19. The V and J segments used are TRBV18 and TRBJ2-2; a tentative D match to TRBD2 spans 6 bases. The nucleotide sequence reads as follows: TGTGCCAGCTCCCAGACTAGCACCGGGGAGCTGTTTTTT. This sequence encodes CASSQTSTGELFF.